This passage covers 26 T cell receptor beta chains from one sample sequenced in a study of TIL therapy for anti-PD-1-resistant metastatic lung cancer. Time point specified: pre-treatment sample, taken before nivolumab and TIL therapy. Tumor tissue came from excised metastases, mostly pleural nodules or supraclavicular lymph nodes. Sequencing used immunoSEQ v3. The data were produced by immunoSEQ multiplex PCR, yet TCRdb's version contains in-frame clones alone and is incomplete. The table has about 100,000 clones, 55% to 75% seen once; the top ten hold approximately 9.9%. Material: tumor tissue, obtained at baseline. All receptors come from a person aged 25 to 80 with non-small cell lung cancer.

CDR3 sequence reads: CASTVRFGLGYEQYF. The CDR3 DNA reads TGTGCCAGCACCGTACGGTTCGGACTGGGCTACGAGCAGTACTTC. The rearrangement joins TRBV6-6 to TRBJ2-7; tentative D call: TRBD2 (5 bases). The V and J ends lost 7 bases and 3 bases respectively, with 19 bases between them. Germline CDR1 and CDR2: MNHNY and SVGAGI (reference sequence). This CDR3 contains 15 residues.

V is TRBV14 and J is TRBJ1-5, with D possibly matching TRBD1 (6 bases). The CDR3 has 15 residues. V gave up 4 bases and J gave up 2 bases, with 12 bases separating them. Germline V CDR1 and CDR2: SGHDN, FVKESK. The CDR3 sequence: CASSRPQGRNQPQHF. The DNA for the CDR3 is TGTGCCAGCAGCCGACCACAGGGTCGCAATCAGCCCCAGCATTTT.

This chain joins TRBV27 and TRBJ1-6; D not resolved. The CDR3 runs to 13 residues. CDR1 and CDR2 from the germline V gene are MNHEY and SMNVEV (reference sequence). V was cut by 2 bases and J by 10 bases, with 9 bases left in between. CDR3 region: CASSLKHESPLHF. For the CDR3, the DNA is TGTGCCAGCAGTTTAAAACACGAATCACCCCTCCACTTT.

This clone was seen more than once but under ten times. The V call is TRBV9, the J call TRBJ2-2; D is possibly TRBD1 (7 bases). The CDR3 length is 14 residues. CDR1 is SGDLS and CDR2 is YYNGEE in the germline V gene. Trimming shortened V by 3 bases and J by 6 bases, and 12 bases separated the two germline ends. CDR3 bases: TGTGCCAGCAGCGCCAGGGGGGAACCCGGGGAGCTGTTTTTT. This sequence encodes CASSARGEPGELFF.

This sequence joins TRBV7-6 and TRBJ2-1; tentative D call: TRBD2 (6 bases). This CDR3 contains 17 residues. V lost 1 base and J 6 bases, leaving 19 bases between the germline ends. Germline lookup yields CDR1 SGHVS and CDR2 FNYEAQ. The CDR3 reads CASSLGAAVTRANEQFF. The CDR3, as DNA: TGTGCCAGCAGCTTAGGGGCTGCCGTGACTAGGGCCAATGAGCAGTTCTTC.

The CDR3 sequence: CASSPPGQGTYEQYF. The DNA of the CDR3 is TGTGCCAGCTCACCACCGGGACAGGGGACCTACGAGCAGTACTTC. This chain joins TRBV18 and TRBJ2-7; 10 nucleotides line up with TRBD1. The J segment lost 2 bases and the V segment lost 0 bases, leaving 1 base of the junction unmatched. The CDR3 has 15 amino acids. CDR1 and CDR2 from the germline V gene are KGHSH and LQKENI.

This clone was seen a few times. CDR3 in DNA: TGTGCCAGCAGCCCCAGGGTTAGCAATCAGCCCCAGCATTTT. Encoded protein: CASSPRVSNQPQHF. This sequence joins TRBV6-5 and TRBJ1-5; possibly TRBD1 for D (5 bases). The germline V gene encodes CDR1 MNHEY and CDR2 SVGAGI. The CDR3 has 14 residues. Trimming took 6 bases from V and 0 from J, leaving 9 bases between them.

The chain has TRBV6-6 and TRBJ2-7; D gene unclear. Germline values: CDR1 MNHNY, CDR2 SVGAGI (reference sequence). The CDR3 has 15 amino acids. The V end was cut by 0 bases, the J end by 3 bases, with 12 bases between. The CDR3 DNA reads as TGTGCCAGCAGTTACTCGGGCCCATGGGACTACGAGCAGTACTTC. It encodes CASSYSGPWDYEQYF.

As to this clone: A much larger clone is a single base away; this may be a read error. The chain recombines TRBV6-5 with TRBJ2-3; D is ambiguous. Trimming took off 6 bases at V and 4 bases at J, with 5 bases between the two ends. The CDR3 covers 11 residues. The germline CDR1 and CDR2 sequences are MNHEY and SVGAGI. The CDR3 DNA reads TGTGCCAGCAGCTTCCCAGATACGCAGTATTTT. Residues: CASSFPDTQYF.

The chain carries TRBV6-4 and TRBJ2-1, with TRBD1 matching over 7 bases. J was trimmed by 5 bases and V by 4 bases; bases with no gene match: 8. The CDR3 extends over 15 amino acids. Germline assignment: CDR1 MRHNA and CDR2 SNTAGT. The CDR3 sequence is CASSVFPGQNNEQFF. CDR3 bases: TGTGCCAGCAGTGTTTTCCCGGGACAGAACAATGAGCAGTTCTTC.

J is TRBJ2-2 and V is TRBV7-2; D is undetermined. Germline CDR1 SGHTA, CDR2 FQGNSA. The CDR3 is made up of 13 amino acids. Trimming removed 11 bases at V and 4 bases at J, with 14 bases between. The CDR3 nucleotides are TGTGCCGGCAAAACACTCCCCACCGGGGAGCTGTTTTTT. Its protein is CAGKTLPTGELFF.

There are a few counts of this clone. The rearrangement links TRBV5-6 to TRBJ2-5, with 10 nucleotides matching TRBD1. The ends lost 4 bases at V and 5 bases at J; junction bases unmatched: 8. The germline V gene encodes CDR1 SGHDT and CDR2 YYEEEE. The CDR3 is 15 amino acids. The CDR3 coding sequence is TGTGCCAGCAGCCGACCAGGGGACAGGGGTGAGACCCAGTACTTC. Translated: CASSRPGDRGETQYF. The variable domain in full, with the rest retrieved from reference TRBV5-6 and TRBJ2-5, is DAGVTQSPTHLIKTRGQQVTLRCSPKSGHDTVSWYQQALGQGPQFIFQYYEEEERQRGNFPDRFSGHQFPNYSSELNVNALLLGDSALYLCASSRPGDRGETQYFGPGTRLLVL.

This clone occurred once. J is TRBJ2-7 and V is TRBV28, with unresolved D. The CDR3 loop spans 14 amino acids. V was shortened by 7 bases and J by 5 bases, with 18 bases between the two germline ends. Germline CDR1 MDHEN, CDR2 SYDVKM. The CDR3: CASTNEGLLNEQYF. The DNA for the CDR3 is TGTGCCAGCACCAATGAAGGGTTATTGAACGAGCAGTACTTC.

The chain carries TRBV6-5 and TRBJ2-7; D remains unclear. The CDR3 loop spans 13 amino acids. The V end was cut by 6 bases, the J end by 4 bases, with 13 bases between. Germline CDR1 and CDR2: MNHEY and SVGAGI. The CDR3 DNA is TGTGCCAGCAGGAGAACAATTAAGTACGAGCAGTACTTC. This encodes CASRRTIKYEQYF.

This clone has only one observation. The V call is TRBV16, the J call TRBJ2-1; D tentatively fits TRBD1 or TRBD2 (5 bases each). Per the germline V gene, CDR1 is KGHSY and CDR2 is FQNENV. The V gene lost 4 bases and the J gene lost 7 bases, with 14 bases spanning the gap. This CDR3 contains 14 residues. CDR3 amino acids: CASSPRGEGNEQFF. CDR3 nucleotide sequence: TGTGCCAGCAGCCCAAGGGGAGAAGGGAATGAGCAGTTCTTC.

The sample holds many counts of this clone. V and J are TRBV7-9 and TRBJ2-7; a possible D gene is TRBD2 (5 bases). CDR1 and CDR2 from the germline V gene are SEHNR and FQNEAQ (reference sequence). The V gene lost 4 bases and the J gene lost 3 bases, with 25 bases spanning the gap. The CDR3 contains 18 residues. The CDR3 sequence: CASSSFWGGRLGGYEQYF. The CDR3 nucleotides read TGTGCCAGCAGCTCCTTTTGGGGTGGGAGACTTGGAGGCTACGAGCAGTACTTC.

This chain connects TRBV18 to TRBJ2-5; 8 bases map to TRBD2. Germline loops: CDR1 KGHSH, CDR2 LQKENI. This CDR3 is built from 13 residues. V shed 8 bases and J 4 bases; nucleotides not matched to a gene: 6. The CDR3 here is CASTPGLGETQYF. Written as DNA, the CDR3 is TGTGCCAGCACTCCGGGACTAGGAGAGACCCAGTACTTC.

The V call is TRBV4-3, the J call TRBJ2-3; 9 bases fit TRBD2. CDR3 length equals 17 residues. Unmatched junction bases numbered 10, after V lost 0 bases and J lost 6 bases. From germline, CDR1 is LGHNA and CDR2 YSLEER. The CDR3 sequence: CASSQDFGGGASDTQYF. CDR3 DNA sequence: TGCGCCAGCAGCCAAGATTTTGGCGGGGGGGCGTCGGATACGCAGTATTTT.

This clone has just a few counts. This rearrangement joins TRBV7-3 to TRBJ1-1; 7 bases are a match to TRBD1. CDR1 is SGHTA, CDR2 FQGTGA, per germline. The ends lost 4 bases at V and 5 bases at J; junction bases unmatched: 1. The CDR3 length is 12 residues. The CDR3 here is CASSSGGTEAFF. The DNA of the CDR3 is TGTGCCAGCAGCTCAGGGGGTACTGAAGCTTTCTTT.

CDR3 nucleotide sequence: TGTGCCAGCAGCCTTGTAGGACTAGCGGCCCTTGGCACAGATACGCAGTATTTT. Translation: CASSLVGLAALGTDTQYF. This chain uses TRBV9 with TRBJ2-3, with TRBD2 identical over 10 bases. Trimming cost V 4 bases and J 1 base; bases outside gene matches: 12. The CDR3 totals 18 residues. Germline CDR1 and CDR2: SGDLS and YYNGEE. Combining the CDR3 with reference TRBV9 and TRBJ2-3 gives the whole variable domain DSGVTQTPKHLITATGQRVTLRCSPRSGDLSVYWYQQSLDQGLQFLIQYYNGEERAKGNILERFSAQQFPDLHSELNLSSLELGDSALYFCASSLVGLAALGTDTQYFGPGTRLTVL.

This clone was detected only once. The chain couples TRBV29-1 to TRBJ2-7, with TRBD1 matching 9 bases. V dropped 5 bases and J dropped 4; count of bases not matched to a gene: 6. Germline CDR1 reads SQVTM; CDR2 reads ANQGSEA. The CDR3 loop spans 13 amino acids. This CDR3 reads CSVPGQGPYEQYF. Written as DNA, the CDR3 is TGCAGCGTTCCGGGACAGGGCCCTTACGAGCAGTACTTC.

This chain uses TRBV28 with TRBJ1-2, with D unresolved. The CDR3 spans 12 residues. V lost 3 bases and J 6 bases, leaving 8 bases between the germline ends. The germline V gene encodes CDR1 MDHEN and CDR2 SYDVKM. The chain's CDR3 is CASSFSPDGYTF. DNA of the CDR3: TGTGCCAGCAGTTTTTCCCCGGATGGCTACACCTTC.

This clone came up once. The rearrangement joins TRBV9 to TRBJ2-7; no reliable D call. The germline V gene has CDR1 SGDLS and CDR2 YYNGEE. Trimming removed 1 base at V and 3 bases at J, with 8 bases between. The CDR3 is made up of 13 amino acids. Here the CDR3 DNA reads TGTGCCAGCAGCGTATCCCCCGGCTACGAGCAGTACTTC. It yields the protein CASSVSPGYEQYF.

A few counts support this clone. V gene TRBV3-1 (or the pseudogene TRBV3-2) combines with J gene TRBJ1-5; unclear D gene. Germline V gene sequence: CDR1 LGHDT, CDR2 YNNKEL (reference sequence). CDR3 length: 15 residues. Trimming removed 4 bases from V and 0 bases from J, with 10 bases in between. The CDR3 DNA sequence: TGTGCCAGCAGCCCGTCCTTTAATAGCAATCAGCCCCAGCATTTT. This translates into CASSPSFNSNQPQHF.

This chain connects TRBV6-6 to TRBJ1-1; D remains unclear. The CDR3 extends over 15 amino acids. Trimming left V 4 bases short and J 0 bases short, with 12 bases between. The germline CDR1 and CDR2 sequences are MNHNY and SVGAGI (reference sequence). The CDR3 protein is CASSSAGRMNTEAFF. CDR3 nucleotide sequence: TGTGCCAGCAGTTCCGCAGGACGGATGAACACTGAAGCTTTCTTT.

The V call is TRBV19, the J call TRBJ1-2, with 7 bases aligning to TRBD1. J was trimmed by 4 bases and V by 5 bases; bases with no gene match: 10. The CDR3 has 15 residues. Per the germline V gene, CDR1 is LNHDA and CDR2 is SQIVND (reference sequence). The CDR3 reads CASSLGTASPYGYTF. In DNA, the CDR3 is TGTGCCAGTAGTCTTGGGACAGCCTCCCCCTATGGCTACACCTTC.